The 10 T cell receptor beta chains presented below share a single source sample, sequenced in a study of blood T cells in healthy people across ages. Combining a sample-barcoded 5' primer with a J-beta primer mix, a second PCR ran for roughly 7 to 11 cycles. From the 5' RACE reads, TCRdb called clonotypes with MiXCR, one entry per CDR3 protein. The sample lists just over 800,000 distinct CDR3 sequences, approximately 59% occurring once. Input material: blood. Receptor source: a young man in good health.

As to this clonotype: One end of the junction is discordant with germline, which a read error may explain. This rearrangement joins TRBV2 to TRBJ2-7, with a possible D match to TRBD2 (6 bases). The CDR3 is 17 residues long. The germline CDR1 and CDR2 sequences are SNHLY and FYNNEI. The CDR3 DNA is TGTGCCAGCAGGAGGACGCGGAGCGGGCAGTACTCCGACGAGCAGTACTTC. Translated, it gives CASRRTRSGQYSDEQYF.

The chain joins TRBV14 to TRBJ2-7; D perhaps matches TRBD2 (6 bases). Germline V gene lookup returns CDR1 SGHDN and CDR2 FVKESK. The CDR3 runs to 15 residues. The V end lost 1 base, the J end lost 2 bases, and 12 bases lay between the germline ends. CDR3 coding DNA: TGTGCCAGCAGCCAAGGGAGGGGATGGACCTACGAGCAGTACTTC. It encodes CASSQGRGWTYEQYF.

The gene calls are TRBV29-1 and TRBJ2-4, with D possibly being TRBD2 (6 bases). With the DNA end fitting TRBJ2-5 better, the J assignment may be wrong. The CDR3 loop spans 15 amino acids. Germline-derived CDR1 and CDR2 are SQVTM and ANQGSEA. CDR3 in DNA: TGCAGCGTTGATGCCACGGGCGGGGTCCAAGAGACCCAGTACTTC. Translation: CSVDATGGVQETQYF.

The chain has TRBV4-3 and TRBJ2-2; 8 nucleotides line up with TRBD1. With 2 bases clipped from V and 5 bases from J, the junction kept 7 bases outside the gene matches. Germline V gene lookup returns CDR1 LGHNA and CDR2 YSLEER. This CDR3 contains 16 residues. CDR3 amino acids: CASSQRGQGGTGELFF. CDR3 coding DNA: TGCGCCAGCAGCCAACGTGGACAGGGTGGGACCGGGGAGCTGTTTTTT.

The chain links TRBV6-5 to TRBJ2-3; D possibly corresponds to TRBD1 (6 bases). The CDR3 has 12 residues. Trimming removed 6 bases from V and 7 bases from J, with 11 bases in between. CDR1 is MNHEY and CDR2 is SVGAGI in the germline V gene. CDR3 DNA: TGTGCCAGCAGGACAGGAAGAAATACGCAGTATTTT. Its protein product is CASRTGRNTQYF.

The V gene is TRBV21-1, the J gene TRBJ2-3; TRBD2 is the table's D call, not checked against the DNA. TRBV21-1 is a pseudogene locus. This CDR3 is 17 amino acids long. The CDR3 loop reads CASSRETSGDSTDTQYF. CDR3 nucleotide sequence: TGTGCCAGCTCGAGGGAGACTAGCGGGGATAGCACAGATACGCAGTATTTT.

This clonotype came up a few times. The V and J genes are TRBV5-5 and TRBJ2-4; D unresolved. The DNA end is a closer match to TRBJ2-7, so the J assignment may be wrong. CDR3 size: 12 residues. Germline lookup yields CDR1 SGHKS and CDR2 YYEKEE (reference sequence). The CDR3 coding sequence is TGTGCCAGCAGCTTGCCCCTCGGCGAGCAGTACTTC. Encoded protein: CASSLPLGEQYF.

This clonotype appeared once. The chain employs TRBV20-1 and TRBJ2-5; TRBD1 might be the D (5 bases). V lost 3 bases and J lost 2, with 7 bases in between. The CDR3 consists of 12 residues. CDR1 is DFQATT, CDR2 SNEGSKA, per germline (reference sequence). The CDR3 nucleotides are TGCAGTGCTAGTCAGGGTCAAGAGACCCAGTACTTC. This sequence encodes CSASQGQETQYF.

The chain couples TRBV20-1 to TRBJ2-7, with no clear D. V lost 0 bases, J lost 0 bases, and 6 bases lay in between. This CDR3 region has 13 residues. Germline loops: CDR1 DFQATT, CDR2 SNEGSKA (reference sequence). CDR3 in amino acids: CSAREGTSYEQYF. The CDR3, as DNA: TGCAGTGCTAGAGAGGGCACCTCCTACGAGCAGTACTTC.

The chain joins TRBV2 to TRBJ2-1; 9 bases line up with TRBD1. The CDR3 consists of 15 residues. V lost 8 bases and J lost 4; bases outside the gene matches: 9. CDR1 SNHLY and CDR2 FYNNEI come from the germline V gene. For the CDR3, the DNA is TGTGCCAGCCATGGCATTGGACAGGGGTACAATGAGCAGTTCTTC. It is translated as CASHGIGQGYNEQFF.